These 28 T cell receptor beta chains share one sample of origin, sequenced in a study of T cells after somatic rescue of genetic block. The method was immunoSEQ multiplex PCR; TCRdb's version includes in-frame clones alone and lacks a portion of them. The table records roughly 92,000 clones, more than 80% of them present only once. The sequencing sample was made of peripheral blood mononuclear cells (PBMCs). Receptor source: a woman aged 18-35 years.

The chain employs TRBV7-9 and TRBJ1-1; D is unclear. V shed 5 bases and J shed 1 base, with 14 bases lying between them. Germline CDR1 is SEHNR and CDR2 is FQNEAQ (reference sequence). CDR3 length: 15 amino acids. As DNA, the CDR3 is TGTGCCAGCAGCCCTCTGTTGGGTGGGAACACTGAAGCTTTCTTT. Protein product: CASSPLLGGNTEAFF.

The V call is TRBV5-1, the J call TRBJ2-1; D gene ambiguous. This CDR3 contains 16 residues. V lost 0 bases to trimming and J lost 4 bases, with 14 bases between them. CDR1 is SGHRS and CDR2 is YFSETQ in the germline V gene. CDR3 region: CASSLATIVGYNEQFF. CDR3 bases: TGCGCCAGCAGCTTGGCCACTATTGTGGGGTACAATGAGCAGTTCTTC.

The chain uses TRBV2 and TRBJ2-4, with D perhaps being TRBD1 or TRBD2 (6 bases each). CDR1 is SNHLY, CDR2 FYNNEI, per germline. Deletions cut 4 bases from V and 3 bases from J, with 19 bases between. CDR3 length: 17 amino acids. CDR3 in amino acids: CASSARYGGPVKNIQYF. The CDR3 nucleotides are TGTGCCAGCAGTGCCCGCTATGGGGGGCCAGTCAAAAACATTCAGTACTTC.

V and J are TRBV6-1 and TRBJ1-5, with D possibly TRBD1 on 6 matching bases. V lost 2 bases to trimming and J lost 2 bases, with 16 bases between them. The CDR3 consists of 17 residues. From germline, CDR1 is MNHNS and CDR2 SASEGT. This CDR3 reads CASSEILREGGNQPQHF. The CDR3 DNA sequence: TGTGCCAGCAGTGAAATTCTCAGGGAGGGGGGCAATCAGCCCCAGCATTTT.

V and J are TRBV5-1 and TRBJ2-2, with TRBD1 matching over 8 bases. Germline V gene data show CDR1 as SGHRS and CDR2 as YFSETQ. The CDR3 length is 14 residues. The V and J ends lost 5 bases and 3 bases, in that order; junction bases with no gene match: 3. CDR3 DNA: TGCGCCAGCAGACCGGGACAGGACACCGGGGAGCTGTTTTTT. This encodes CASRPGQDTGELFF. Full variable domain (rest looked up from reference TRBV5-1 and TRBJ2-2): KAGVTQTPRYLIKTRGQQVTLSCSPISGHRSVSWYQQTPGQGLQFLFEYFSETQRNKGNFPGRFSGRQFSNSRSEMNVSTLELGDSALYLCASRPGQDTGELFFGEGSRLTVL.

The chain uses TRBV9 and TRBJ1-2, with TRBD1 matching 9 bases. V was clipped by 1 base and J by 7 bases; unmatched bases: 5. CDR1 SGDLS and CDR2 YYNGEE come from the germline V gene. The CDR3 is made up of 14 amino acids. DNA for the CDR3: TGTGCCAGCAGCGTATATGGGGACAGGGTTGGCTACACCTTC. Its protein is CASSVYGDRVGYTF.

The chain uses TRBV6-1 and TRBJ2-5; 7 nucleotides align to TRBD1. The CDR3 totals 16 residues. The germline V gene has CDR1 MNHNS and CDR2 SASEGT. Trimming at V came to 2 bases and at J to 7 bases, leaving 13 bases not matched to a gene. The CDR3 sequence is CASSESVRGPSSTQYF. The DNA for the CDR3 is TGTGCCAGCAGTGAATCCGTTAGGGGGCCCTCTTCGACCCAGTACTTC.

This clone was detected a few times. The chain employs TRBV11-3 and TRBJ2-1; the D is unclear. CDR1 and CDR2 (germline): SGHNT, YENEEA. V lost 5 bases and J 5 bases, leaving 13 bases between the germline ends. This CDR3 has 14 amino acids. DNA for the CDR3: TGTGCCAGCAGCCTAAATTCTCACGACAATGAGCAGTTCTTC. This sequence encodes CASSLNSHDNEQFF. The full variable domain, rest sourced from reference TRBV11-3 and TRBJ2-1, is EAGVVQSPRYKIIEKKQPVAFWCNPISGHNTLYWYLQNLGQGPELLIRYENEEAVDDSQLPKDRFSAERLKGVDSTLKIQPAELGDSAVYLCASSLNSHDNEQFFGPGTRLTVL.

This chain links TRBV7-9 with TRBJ2-1, with D possibly TRBD1 on 6 matching bases. Germline CDR1 SEHNR, CDR2 FQNEAQ (reference sequence). V was trimmed by 3 bases and J by 4 bases, leaving 7 bases between them. The CDR3 covers 13 residues. CDR3 DNA sequence: TGTGCCAGCAGCTTCGGACAGTACAATGAGCAGTTCTTC. Amino acid sequence: CASSFGQYNEQFF.

The chain links TRBV2 to TRBJ1-2, with TRBD1 matching 7 bases. Germline CDR1 and CDR2: SNHLY and FYNNEI. This CDR3 is 14 amino acids long. Trimming removed 11 bases from V and 4 bases from J; junction bases left unmatched: 13. The CDR3 is CAAAAGKGAYGYTF. For the CDR3, the DNA is TGTGCCGCCGCGGCGGGCAAGGGGGCCTATGGCTACACCTTC.

The chain recombines TRBV7-2 with TRBJ2-7, with 7 bases aligning to TRBD1. The DNA end favors TRBJ2-1, so the J call may be wrong. The length of the CDR3 is 14 residues. CDR1 and CDR2 (germline): SGHTA, FQGNSA. The CDR3 protein is CASSIPTGLGEQFF. The DNA of the CDR3 is TGTGCCAGCAGCATACCGACAGGGCTCGGTGAGCAGTTCTTC.

This clone was detected once. The chain employs TRBV19 and TRBJ2-1, with D maybe TRBD2 (6 bases). Germline assignment: CDR1 LNHDA and CDR2 SQIVND (reference sequence). Trimming took off 6 bases at V and 2 bases at J, with 14 bases between the two ends. CDR3 length equals 15 residues. CDR3 sequence (DNA): TGTGCCAGTAGCACTAGCTGGGGGGCCTACAATGAGCAGTTCTTC. This gives the protein CASSTSWGAYNEQFF.

The chain couples TRBV27 to TRBJ2-7; TRBD1 aligns across 9 bases. The V segment lost 4 bases and the J segment 2 bases; nucleotides outside the gene matches: 3. CDR3 length equals 14 residues. Germline CDR1 MNHEY, CDR2 SMNVEV (reference sequence). CDR3: CASSSYRGPYEQYF. The CDR3 nucleotides read TGTGCCAGCAGTTCCTACAGGGGGCCCTACGAGCAGTACTTC.

V gene TRBV9 combines with J gene TRBJ2-1, with 7 nucleotides matching TRBD1. The CDR3 extends over 15 amino acids. V trimming: 4 bases; J trimming: 0 bases; junction bases outside the gene matches: 4. Per germline, CDR1 SGDLS and CDR2 YYNGEE. CDR3 in DNA: TGTGCCAGCAGCACTGAGGGGGCCTCCTACAATGAGCAGTTCTTC. It is translated as CASSTEGASYNEQFF.

This chain connects TRBV6-5 to TRBJ1-2; D is possibly TRBD1 (5 bases). Germline V gene sequence: CDR1 MNHEY, CDR2 SVGAGI. The CDR3 consists of 11 residues. Trimming removed 7 bases from V and 8 bases from J, with 11 bases in between. CDR3 DNA: TGTGCCAGCACCCAGGGAGTAGGCTACACCTTC. Protein product: CASTQGVGYTF.

The chain carries TRBV5-1 and TRBJ2-1; tentatively, D is TRBD2 (5 bases). Germline CDR1 SGHRS, CDR2 YFSETQ. V lost 4 bases, J lost 7 bases, and 12 bases lay in between. This CDR3 region has 13 residues. The CDR3 DNA follows: TGCGCCAGCAGCCTTACTAGACTAAATGAGCAGTTCTTC. Its protein product is CASSLTRLNEQFF.

V usage is TRBV28 and J usage is TRBJ1-2, with D unresolved. The germline V gene has CDR1 MDHEN and CDR2 SYDVKM. V was cut by 2 bases and J by 7 bases, with 8 bases left in between. CDR3 length: 12 residues. This CDR3 is CASSLDLGGYTF. The CDR3 DNA is TGTGCCAGCAGTTTAGATCTAGGTGGCTACACCTTC.

This chain connects TRBV7-8 to TRBJ1-5; tentatively, D is TRBD1 (5 bases). The germline V gene has CDR1 SGHVS and CDR2 FQNEAQ. Trimming took 1 base from V and 2 from J, leaving 15 bases between them. This CDR3 is 17 amino acids long. The CDR3 DNA reads as TGTGCCAGCAGCTTAGTGGGCAGGTTGGGGGGCAATCAGCCCCAGCATTTT. Translated, it gives CASSLVGRLGGNQPQHF.

The chain couples TRBV4-1 to TRBJ2-2; a possible D gene is TRBD1 (7 bases). The CDR3 loop spans 16 amino acids. V lost 4 bases and J 5 bases, leaving 17 bases between the germline ends. Per the germline V gene, CDR1 is MGHRA and CDR2 is YSYEKL. CDR3: CASSRQAGGITGELFF. The CDR3 DNA reads TGCGCCAGCAGCCGACAGGCAGGGGGGATTACCGGGGAGCTGTTTTTT.

This clone was seen only once. V usage is TRBV5-1 and J usage is TRBJ1-2, with 9 bases that match TRBD1. CDR3 length: 16 residues. V lost 0 bases and J lost 7; bases outside the gene matches: 10. CDR1 SGHRS and CDR2 YFSETQ come from the germline V gene. In DNA form, the CDR3 reads TGCGCCAGCAGCTTGGGAACACAGGGGGCGCCGGGTGGCTACACCTTC. It translates to CASSLGTQGAPGGYTF.

The genes are TRBV19 and TRBJ1-4; 7 bases are a match to TRBD1. Germline values: CDR1 LNHDA, CDR2 SQIVND (reference sequence). This CDR3 spans 15 amino acids. V lost 4 bases to trimming and J lost 5 bases; unmatched junction nucleotides: 7. CDR3 sequence reads: CASSTAWDRNEKLFF. For the CDR3, the DNA is TGTGCCAGTAGTACGGCTTGGGACAGAAATGAAAAACTGTTTTTT.

The rearrangement links TRBV7-9 to TRBJ2-1; 16 positions match TRBD2. Germline loops: CDR1 SEHNR, CDR2 FQNEAQ (reference sequence). The V and J ends lost 0 bases and 7 bases, in that order; junction bases with no gene match: 9. The CDR3 consists of 19 residues. In nucleotides, the CDR3 is TGTGCCAGCAGCTTAGCGCTACGATTGGGACTAGCGGGGGGGAATGAGCAGTTCTTC. It translates to CASSLALRLGLAGGNEQFF.

The rearrangement links TRBV5-6 to TRBJ1-3; TRBD1 matches 8 bases. This CDR3 contains 16 residues. CDR1 SGHDT and CDR2 YYEEEE come from the germline V gene. The V gene end was trimmed by 5 bases and the J gene end by 0 bases; junction bases not matched to a gene: 7. The CDR3 DNA reads as TGTGCCAGCAGGCCAGGGGGCCCAGTCTCTGGAAACACCATATATTTT. Its protein product is CASRPGGPVSGNTIYF.

The V gene is TRBV7-9, the J gene TRBJ1-2; D gene unclear. CDR3 length: 14 residues. V was shortened by 1 base and J by 2 bases, with 8 bases between the two germline ends. From germline, CDR1 is SEHNR and CDR2 FQNEAQ (reference sequence). The CDR3 DNA reads as TGTGCCAGCAGCTTAGGCATGACAAACTATGGCTACACCTTC. Translating it yields CASSLGMTNYGYTF.

The chain carries TRBV9 and TRBJ2-1; 14 nucleotides line up with TRBD2. From germline, CDR1 is SGDLS and CDR2 YYNGEE. J gave up 7 bases and V 4 bases, and 7 bases lay outside the gene matches. This CDR3 comprises 16 residues. The CDR3, as DNA: TGTGCCAGCAGCTTCGGACTAGCGGGAGGACTGAATGAGCAGTTCTTC. Translation: CASSFGLAGGLNEQFF.

V gene TRBV5-8 combines with J gene TRBJ2-7; maybe TRBD1 (6 bases). The CDR3 has 14 amino acids. The V gene's germline CDR1 is SGHTS and CDR2 YDEGEE. Trimming pared 4 bases from V and 2 bases from J, leaving 13 bases between. CDR3 sequence (DNA): TGTGCCAGCAGCCACCCGGGACATGCCTACGAGCAGTACTTC. Encoded protein: CASSHPGHAYEQYF. Using reference TRBV5-8 and TRBJ2-7 for the parts outside the CDR3, the full variable domain is EAGVTQSPTHLIKTRGQQATLRCSPISGHTSVYWYQQALGLGLQFLLWYDEGEERNRGNFPPRFSGRQFPNYSSELNVNALELEDSALYLCASSHPGHAYEQYFGPGTRLTVT.

The CDR3 region has the DNA TGTGCCAGCAGTTTATCCGCAGGGTCACATTCACCCCTCCACTTT. Amino acid sequence: CASSLSAGSHSPLHF. This chain links TRBV27 with TRBJ1-6, with a tentative D call TRBD1 (5 bases). Trimming stripped 0 bases from V and 8 bases from J, with 11 bases between. The CDR3 has 15 residues. Germline CDR1 MNHEY, CDR2 SMNVEV (reference sequence).

V usage is TRBV18 and J usage is TRBJ2-2, with D hard to call. This CDR3 has 14 amino acids. V was pared by 3 bases and J by 8 bases, with 13 bases between. Germline lookup yields CDR1 KGHSH and CDR2 LQKENI. CDR3 sequence: CASSPDGPRGELFF. Here the CDR3 DNA reads TGTGCCAGCTCACCGGACGGTCCTCGGGGGGAGCTGTTTTTT.